This passage covers 5 T cell receptor beta chains from one sample sequenced in a study of OX40 agonist ivuxolimab in advanced cancers. Profiling relied on immunoSEQ multiplex PCR, and the TCRdb table lists in-frame clones only, not all of them. In the table there are about 73,000 clones, about 90% of which are singletons. Sequenced here: CD4+ or CD8+ T cells sorted from blood, sampled in a trial of the OX40 agonist ivuxolimab. The receptor source for this set is an adult with an advanced solid tumor such as melanoma, head and neck, liver or kidney cancer.

This clone was seen only once. For the CDR3, the DNA is TGTGCCAGCAGCCACCGTTTGGAGGCGGGGGGCCTCGATACGCAGTATTTT. This codes for CASSHRLEAGGLDTQYF. J is TRBJ2-3 and V is TRBV14; TRBD2 aligns across 8 bases. Germline V CDR1 and CDR2: SGHDN, FVKESK. The V gene end was trimmed by 3 bases and the J gene end by 6 bases; junction bases not matched to a gene: 14. This CDR3 contains 17 residues.

This rearrangement joins TRBV7-6 to TRBJ1-4; the D is unclear. V dropped 5 bases and J dropped 4 bases, with 11 bases sitting between them. The CDR3 runs to 14 residues. In germline, CDR1 is SGHVS, CDR2 FNYEAQ. CDR3 sequence: CASSLDQVNEKLFF. In DNA, the CDR3 is TGTGCCAGCAGCCTCGATCAGGTTAATGAAAAACTGTTTTTT. Supplemented by reference TRBV7-6 and TRBJ1-4, the full variable domain reads GAGVSQSPRYKVTKRGQDVALRCDPISGHVSLYWYRQALGQGPEFLTYFNYEAQQDKSGLPNDRFSAERPEGSISTLTIQRTEQRDSAMYRCASSLDQVNEKLFFGSGTQLSVL.

The chain carries TRBV29-1 and TRBJ1-1; 9 bases align to TRBD1. This CDR3 has 13 amino acids. V gave up 6 bases and J gave up 4 bases; unmatched junction bases: 6. Germline loops: CDR1 SQVTM, CDR2 ANQGSEA. In DNA, the CDR3 is TGCAGCGTCAGGACAGGGGTTGGCACTGAAGCTTTCTTT. Translation: CSVRTGVGTEAFF.

This chain connects TRBV13 to TRBJ2-5, with unresolved D. The V end was cut by 0 bases, the J end by 4 bases, with 9 bases between. The germline V gene encodes CDR1 PRHDT and CDR2 FYEKMQ (reference sequence). The CDR3 consists of 14 residues. DNA for the CDR3: TGTGCCAGCAGCTTAGGCCTCTCGACAGAGACCCAGTACTTC. It is translated as CASSLGLSTETQYF.

The chain joins TRBV12-5 to TRBJ2-6, with TRBD1 as a possible D gene (5 bases). The CDR3 has 18 residues. The germline V and J ends were trimmed by 5 bases and 5 bases, with 22 bases remaining between them. Germline CDR1 and CDR2: LGHNT and FRNRAP. The CDR3 is CASGVLTAGQSRANVLTF. CDR3 nucleotides: TGTGCTAGTGGTGTCCTTACTGCAGGACAAAGTCGGGCCAACGTCCTGACTTTC. Full variable domain (outside the CDR3, taken from reference TRBV12-5 and TRBJ2-6): DARVTQTPRHKVTEMGQEVTMRCQPILGHNTVFWYRQTMMQGLELLAYFRNRAPLDDSGMPKDRFSAEMPDATLATLKIQPSEPRDSAVYFCASGVLTAGQSRANVLTFGAGSRLTVL.